What follows are 21 T cell receptor beta chains derived from one specimen sequenced in a study of monozygotic twins with inflammatory bowel disease. TCRdb re-called the 5' RACE reads; one entry per CDR3 protein, DNA not given. The table lists about 350,000 distinct CDR3 sequences. What was sequenced was blood. Receptor source: a human donor with ulcerative colitis or Crohn's disease, or a healthy co-twin of an affected twin (not recorded which).

This rearrangement joins TRBV5-1 to TRBJ2-3; TCRdb lists TRBD1, though no DNA is available to test this call. Germline V lookup: CDR1 SGHRS, CDR2 YFSETQ. CDR3 length: 14 amino acids. The CDR3: CASSLDGATDTQYF. The full variable domain, rest sourced from reference TRBV5-1 and TRBJ2-3, is KAGVTQTPRYLIKTRGQQVTLSCSPISGHRSVSWYQQTPGQGLQFLFEYFSETQRNKGNFPGRFSGRQFSNSRSEMNVSTLELGDSALYLCASSLDGATDTQYFGPGTRLTVL.

The chain employs TRBV27 and TRBJ1-6; with no DNA, the TCRdb D assignment of TRBD1 cannot be verified. Germline CDR1 and CDR2: MNHEY and SMNVEV (reference sequence). This CDR3 spans 14 amino acids. The CDR3 protein is CASSRGQGASPLHF.

The gene calls are TRBV20-1 and TRBJ2-3; TCRdb reports TRBD2, a call that lacks DNA to check it against. The CDR3 is 16 amino acids. Germline V gene sequence: CDR1 DFQATT, CDR2 SNEGSKA (reference sequence). CDR3 region: CSARLAGALRGDTQYF.

This chain uses TRBV11-2 with TRBJ1-1. CDR3 length equals 13 residues. The V gene's germline CDR1 is SGHAT and CDR2 FQNNGV. CDR3 region: CASSLGLSTEAFF.

This chain uses TRBV5-1 with TRBJ1-2; the TRBD1 assignment by TCRdb is unverifiable without DNA. CDR1 and CDR2 (germline): SGHRS, YFSETQ. This CDR3 has 12 residues. The CDR3 here is CASRVAGEGYTF.

The rearrangement joins TRBV19 to TRBJ2-1; TCRdb names TRBD2, which stays unverified in the absence of DNA. Germline-derived CDR1 and CDR2 are LNHDA and SQIVND (reference sequence). The CDR3 has 13 amino acids. CDR3 in amino acids: CASKTHGRGEQFF. The complete variable domain, with remaining parts taken from reference TRBV19 and TRBJ2-1, reads DGGITQSPKYLFRKEGQNVTLSCEQNLNHDAMYWYRQDPGQGLRLIYYSQIVNDFQKGDIAEGYSVSREKKESFPLTVTSAQKNPTAFYLCASKTHGRGEQFFGPGTRLTVL.

The V call is TRBV20-1, the J call TRBJ2-7; checking the TCRdb D call of TRBD2 is not possible without DNA. CDR3 size: 12 residues. CDR1 is DFQATT and CDR2 is SNEGSKA in the germline V gene (reference sequence). CDR3 sequence reads: CSAVYSGYEQYF.

The V and J genes are TRBV2 and TRBJ2-7; TCRdb lists TRBD2, though no DNA is available to test this call. Per the germline V gene, CDR1 is SNHLY and CDR2 is FYNNEI. The CDR3 consists of 15 residues. This CDR3 is CASSSRGGGVSEQYF.

This rearrangement joins TRBV5-1 to TRBJ2-3; TCRdb's D call, TRBD1, is unchecked because there is no DNA. The CDR3 spans 12 residues. Germline V gene sequence: CDR1 SGHRS, CDR2 YFSETQ. This chain's CDR3 is CASSSPGDTQYF.

V is TRBV5-1 and J is TRBJ2-1; TCRdb calls TRBD2, which cannot be checked without DNA. The CDR3 sequence is 16 residues long. Germline V gene sequence: CDR1 SGHRS, CDR2 YFSETQ. The CDR3 loop is CASSWTSGGNYNEQFF.

The chain links TRBV9 to TRBJ2-2; TCRdb's D gene call, TRBD1, goes unchecked for lack of DNA. This CDR3 has 14 residues. CDR1 is SGDLS and CDR2 is YYNGEE in the germline V gene. CDR3 region: CASSVTGGTGELFF.

The chain recombines TRBV12-3 or TRBV12-4 with TRBJ2-5. The CDR3 totals 13 residues. CDR3: CASSHGYLETQYF.

The chain employs TRBV7-9 and TRBJ2-7; TCRdb gives TRBD1 as the D gene, but with no DNA this cannot be confirmed. The CDR3 length is 14 residues. CDR1 and CDR2 (germline): SEHNR, FQNEAQ (reference sequence). CDR3 sequence reads: CASSLTGGMVEQYF. Together with reference TRBV7-9 and TRBJ2-7, the CDR3 gives the full variable domain: DTGVSQNPRHKITKRGQNVTFRCDPISEHNRLYWYRQTLGQGPEFLTYFQNEAQLEKSRLLSDRFSAERPKGSFSTLEIQRTEQGDSAMYLCASSLTGGMVEQYFGPGTRLTVT.

This chain connects TRBV7-9 to TRBJ2-2; there is no DNA to check the TCRdb D call of TRBD1. Germline V gene sequence: CDR1 SEHNR, CDR2 FQNEAQ (reference sequence). CDR3 length: 15 residues. This chain's CDR3 is CASSSDRPNTGELFF. The entire variable domain, with the rest obtained from reference TRBV7-9 and TRBJ2-2, is as follows: DTGVSQNPRHKITKRGQNVTFRCDPISEHNRLYWYRQTLGQGPEFLTYFQNEAQLEKSRLLSDRFSAERPKGSFSTLEIQRTEQGDSAMYLCASSSDRPNTGELFFGEGSRLTVL.

The chain has TRBV11-2 and TRBJ2-1; as DNA is missing, the TRBD2 call by TCRdb cannot be tested. The CDR3 spans 14 residues. Germline loops: CDR1 SGHAT, CDR2 FQNNGV. This CDR3 reads CASSVTSGRDEQFF.

The chain employs TRBV6-5 and TRBJ1-1. Germline CDR1 is MNHEY and CDR2 is SVGAGI. This CDR3 contains 17 residues. CDR3 region: CASSYSIQRGENTEAFF.

The chain uses TRBV7-2 and TRBJ2-1; TCRdb names TRBD1, which stays unverified in the absence of DNA. The CDR3 sequence is 16 residues long. The germline gives CDR1 SGHTA, CDR2 FQGNSA. The CDR3 is CASSLSRGVSYNEQFF.

V gene TRBV4-1 combines with J gene TRBJ2-3; TCRdb calls TRBD2, which cannot be checked without DNA. Germline V gene data show CDR1 as MGHRA and CDR2 as YSYEKL. This CDR3 has 20 residues. CDR3 amino acids: CASSQGTLAGVFGGTDTQYF.

The V and J genes are TRBV12-3 or TRBV12-4 and TRBJ2-6; TCRdb designates TRBD2, a call that cannot be tested without DNA. The CDR3 sequence is 17 residues long. The CDR3 here is CASTGTLRSPGANVLTF.

V and J are TRBV20-1 and TRBJ1-4. CDR1 and CDR2 (germline): DFQATT, SNEGSKA (reference sequence). The CDR3 is made up of 15 amino acids. CDR3 loop: CSARDWGGVSEKLFF.

The chain employs TRBV5-1 and TRBJ2-3; TCRdb's D call of TRBD1 is untestable without DNA. The CDR3 is 16 amino acids. CDR1 is SGHRS and CDR2 is YFSETQ in the germline V gene. CDR3 protein: CASSIGQGAGTDTQYF.